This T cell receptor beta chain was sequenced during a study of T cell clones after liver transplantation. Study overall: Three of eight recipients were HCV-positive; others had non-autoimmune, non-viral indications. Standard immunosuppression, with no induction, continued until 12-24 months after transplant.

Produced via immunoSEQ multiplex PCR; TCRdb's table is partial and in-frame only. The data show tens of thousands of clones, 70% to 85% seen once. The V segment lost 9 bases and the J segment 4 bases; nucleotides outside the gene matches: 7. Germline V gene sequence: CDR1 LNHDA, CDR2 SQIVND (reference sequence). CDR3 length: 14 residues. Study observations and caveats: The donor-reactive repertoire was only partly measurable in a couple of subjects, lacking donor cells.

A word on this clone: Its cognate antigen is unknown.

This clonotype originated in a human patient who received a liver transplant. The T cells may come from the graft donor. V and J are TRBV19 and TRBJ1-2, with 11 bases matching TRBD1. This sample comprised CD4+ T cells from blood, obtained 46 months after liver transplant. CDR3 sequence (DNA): TGTGCCAGCCGGGACAGGGGGATCGTCTATGGCTACACCTTC. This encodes CASRDRGIVYGYTF. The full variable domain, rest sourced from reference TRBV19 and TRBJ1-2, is DGGITQSPKYLFRKEGQNVTLSCEQNLNHDAMYWYRQDPGQGLRLIYYSQIVNDFQKGDIAEGYSVSREKKESFPLTVTSAQKNPTAFYLCASRDRGIVYGYTFGSGTRLTVV.